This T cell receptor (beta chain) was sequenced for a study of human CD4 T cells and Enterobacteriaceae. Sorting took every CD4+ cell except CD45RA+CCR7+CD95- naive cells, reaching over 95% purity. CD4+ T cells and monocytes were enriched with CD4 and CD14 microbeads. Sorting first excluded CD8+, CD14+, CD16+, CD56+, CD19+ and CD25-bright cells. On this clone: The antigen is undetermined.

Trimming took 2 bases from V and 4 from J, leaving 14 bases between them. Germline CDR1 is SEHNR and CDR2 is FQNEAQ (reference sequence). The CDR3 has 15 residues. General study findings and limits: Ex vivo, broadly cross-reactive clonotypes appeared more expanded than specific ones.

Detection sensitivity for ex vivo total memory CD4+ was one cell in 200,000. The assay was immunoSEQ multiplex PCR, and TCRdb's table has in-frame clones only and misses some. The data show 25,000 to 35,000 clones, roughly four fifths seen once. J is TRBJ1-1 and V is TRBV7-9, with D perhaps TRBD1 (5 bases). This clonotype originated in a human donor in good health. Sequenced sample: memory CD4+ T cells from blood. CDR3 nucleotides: TGTGCCAGCAGCTTACGGGGGAGCGGCGGCACTGAAGCTTTCTTT. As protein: CASSLRGSGGTEAFF.